The next 7 T cell receptor beta chains were all read from a single sample in a study of Tregs in tolerant kidney transplant recipients. This table comes from immunoSEQ multiplex PCR, and its TCRdb copy is limited to in-frame clones, with some not included. The sample consists of under 45,000 clones, around 95% of them appearing once. These receptors are not linked to any known antigen. The specimen sequenced was Tregs from blood cultured with allogeneic cells. The receptors stem from a human donor in good health.

This clone was counted a few times. J is TRBJ1-5 and V is TRBV6-5; 9 bases are a match to TRBD1. Germline CDR1 MNHEY, CDR2 SVGAGI. V was pared by 6 bases and J by 5 bases, with 5 bases of the junction left unmatched. The CDR3 covers 14 residues. CDR3 protein: CASRPDRGYQPQHF. The CDR3 DNA reads as TGTGCCAGCAGACCGGACAGGGGTTATCAGCCCCAGCATTTT.

The chain carries TRBV6-6 and TRBJ1-1, with D maybe TRBD1 (5 bases). Trimming took 3 bases from V and 0 from J, leaving 8 bases between them. Germline CDR1 MNHNY, CDR2 SVGAGI (reference sequence). The CDR3 consists of 14 residues. CDR3 region: CASSYTRVNTEAFF. As DNA, the CDR3 is TGTGCCAGCAGTTATACCAGGGTGAACACTGAAGCTTTCTTT.

This clone showed up just a few times. This chain links TRBV19 with TRBJ1-2; D might be TRBD1 (5 bases). Per the germline V gene, CDR1 is LNHDA and CDR2 is SQIVND (reference sequence). This CDR3 is 13 amino acids long. V was trimmed by 3 bases and J by 0 bases, leaving 5 bases between them. The CDR3 protein is CASSMGPNYGYTF. CDR3 nucleotides: TGTGCCAGTAGTATGGGGCCTAACTATGGCTACACCTTC.

V usage is TRBV29-1 and J usage is TRBJ2-1; D is uncertain. This CDR3 region has 13 residues. Germline V gene data show CDR1 as SQVTM and CDR2 as ANQGSEA. Trimming cost V 4 bases and J 0 bases, with 7 bases left between them. CDR3 amino acids: CSVGRSSYNEQFF. The DNA for the CDR3 is TGCAGCGTTGGCCGGAGCTCCTACAATGAGCAGTTCTTC.

The V and J genes are TRBV6-6 and TRBJ2-5; D may be TRBD2 (6 bases). CDR3 length: 12 residues. The germline V and J ends were trimmed by 6 bases and 5 bases, with 10 bases remaining between them. CDR1 is MNHNY, CDR2 SVGAGI, per germline (reference sequence). The CDR3 spells CASRGGGETQYF. CDR3 DNA: TGTGCCAGCAGAGGCGGAGGGGAGACCCAGTACTTC.

The gene calls are TRBV5-1 and TRBJ2-2; TRBD2 matches at 10 bases. V gave up 0 bases and J gave up 2 bases; unmatched junction bases: 7. Germline loops: CDR1 SGHRS, CDR2 YFSETQ. CDR3 length: 18 amino acids. The CDR3 is CASSLGGTSAVNTGELFF. CDR3 nucleotide sequence: TGCGCCAGCAGCTTGGGGGGGACTAGCGCCGTAAACACCGGGGAGCTGTTTTTT.

The chain uses TRBV9 and TRBJ1-1; 8 bases agree with TRBD1. The CDR3 has 13 amino acids. Germline assignment: CDR1 SGDLS and CDR2 YYNGEE. V lost 0 bases, J lost 7 bases, and 2 bases stayed unmatched. The CDR3 DNA is TGTGCCAGCAGCGTAGGGGACAGGAATGAAGCTTTCTTT. This sequence encodes CASSVGDRNEAFF.